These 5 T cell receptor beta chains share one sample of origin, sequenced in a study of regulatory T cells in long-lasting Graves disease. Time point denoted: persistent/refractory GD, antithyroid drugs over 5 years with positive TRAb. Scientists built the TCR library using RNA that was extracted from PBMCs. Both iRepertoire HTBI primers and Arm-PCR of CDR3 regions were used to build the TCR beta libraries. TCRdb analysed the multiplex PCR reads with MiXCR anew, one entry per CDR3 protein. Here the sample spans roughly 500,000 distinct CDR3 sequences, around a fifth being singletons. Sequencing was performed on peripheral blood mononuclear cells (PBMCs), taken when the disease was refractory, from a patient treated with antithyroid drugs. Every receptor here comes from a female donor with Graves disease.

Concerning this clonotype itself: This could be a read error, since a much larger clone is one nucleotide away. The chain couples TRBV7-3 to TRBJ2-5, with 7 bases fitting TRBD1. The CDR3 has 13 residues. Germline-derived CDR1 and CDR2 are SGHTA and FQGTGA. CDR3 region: CANSSHRGETQYF. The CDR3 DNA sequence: TGTGCCAACAGCTCACACAGGGGAGAGACCCAGTACTTC.

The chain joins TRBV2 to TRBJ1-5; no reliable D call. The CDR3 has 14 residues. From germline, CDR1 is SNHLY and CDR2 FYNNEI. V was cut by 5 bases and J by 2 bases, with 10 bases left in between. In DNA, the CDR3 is TGTGCCAGCAGTAGCCTTCTGGGCAATCAGCCCCAGCATTTT. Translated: CASSSLLGNQPQHF.

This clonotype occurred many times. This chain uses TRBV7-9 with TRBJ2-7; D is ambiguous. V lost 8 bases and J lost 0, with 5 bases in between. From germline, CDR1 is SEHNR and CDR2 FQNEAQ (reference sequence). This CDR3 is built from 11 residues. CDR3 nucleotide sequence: TGTGCCAGCGGGGACTCCTACGAGCAGTACTTC. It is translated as CASGDSYEQYF.

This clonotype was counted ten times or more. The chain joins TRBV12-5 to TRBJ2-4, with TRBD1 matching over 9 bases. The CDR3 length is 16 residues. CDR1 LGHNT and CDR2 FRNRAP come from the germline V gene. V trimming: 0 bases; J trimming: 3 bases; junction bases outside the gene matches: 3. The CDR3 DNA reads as TGTGCTAGTGGTTTGGTATTGGGACAGGGCAAAAACATTCAGTACTTC. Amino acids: CASGLVLGQGKNIQYF.

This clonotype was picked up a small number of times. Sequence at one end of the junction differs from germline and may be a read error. In nucleotides, the CDR3 is TGTGCCAGCAGCGTAGAAGGGTTGAGGGGGCGCGATGAGCAGTTCTTC. Encoded protein: CASSVEGLRGRDEQFF. This sequence joins TRBV11-2 and TRBJ2-1, with TRBD1 identical over 7 bases. The CDR3 has 16 residues. Per germline, CDR1 SGHAT and CDR2 FQNNGV.